This T cell receptor beta chain was obtained from a study of T-cell memory formation after mild COVID-19. TCRdb redid the calling of the 5' RACE reads with MiXCR, one entry per CDR3 protein. There are some 120,000 distinct CDR3 sequences in the sample; 16% occur only once, and more than 11% lies in the top ten. The sample comprised PBMCs or a T cell subset sorted from them (not recorded which). The receptor was derived from an adult woman who had mild COVID-19 (a few samples of this study predate the infection). Cell type and time point are not known.

This chain's CDR3 is CASSLGRVQPQHF. The DNA of the CDR3 is TGTGCCAGCAGTTTAGGCAGGGTTCAGCCCCAGCATTTT. V gene TRBV12-3 or TRBV12-4 combines with J gene TRBJ1-5; TRBD1 might be the D (5 bases). This CDR3 has 13 amino acids. V shed 1 base and J shed 6 bases, with 7 bases lying between them.